The rows below give T cell receptor beta chains drawn from one sample of a study of shared clonotypes between healthy human individuals. Libraries were prepared by immunoSEQ multiplex PCR; TCRdb keeps only in-frame clonotypes and omits some of them. The data contain 950,000 to 1,100,000 clones, around 76% of them seen just once; the ten biggest clones take up 1.4% to 1.5%. Source material: memory CD4+ T cells sorted from blood. Receptors originate from a man in his late teens or twenties in good health. Both conserved end residues are part of each CDR3. Each record gives: J gene, D gene, clone size, V gene, CDR3 length, CDR3 DNA, CDR3 protein. D genes are given only for firm matches. The size field is filled for only some rows; it gives once, few, many or a size class.

TRBJ2-2,.,.,TRBV9,14,TGTGCCAGCGGTAGGGGACTGTGGGGAGGGGAGCTGTTTTTT,CASGRGLWGGELFF
TRBJ1-1,.,.,TRBV19,14,TGTGCCAGTAGGCCCTTAGGGAGGAAGACTGAAGCTTTCTTT,CASRPLGRKTEAFF
TRBJ2-7,TRBD2,once,TRBV6-5,15,TGTGCCAGCAGTGCAAGTGGGGGAGGGGCCTACGAGCAGTACTTC,CASSASGGGAYEQYF
TRBJ2-5,.,many,TRBV11-2,12,TGTGCCAGCAGCGAATTGACCCAGACCCAGTACTTC,CASSELTQTQYF
TRBJ2-4,TRBD2,.,TRBV9,14,TGTGCCAGCAACCAAGCGGGAGGGCCGAACATTCAGTACTTC,CASNQAGGPNIQYF
TRBJ2-7,TRBD2,.,TRBV5-4,15,TGTGCCAGCAGCTTGGGCGGGCGGGAGGGCCAAGAGCAGTACTTC,CASSLGGREGQEQYF
TRBJ2-1,TRBD1,.,TRBV6-5,11,TGTGCCAGCACCAACAGGGGTGAGCAGTTCTTC,CASTNRGEQFF
TRBJ2-7,TRBD1,.,TRBV6-6,14,TGTGCCAGCAGTTACTCTACAGGGGCGTACGAGCAGTACTTC,CASSYSTGAYEQYF
TRBJ2-2,TRBD2,.,TRBV2,14,TGTGCCAGCTCAGGACTAGCGGGAGCGGGGGAGCTGTTTTTT,CASSGLAGAGELFF
TRBJ1-1,.,few,TRBV29-1,13,TGCAGCGCCAAGCCCGGGACGGGCACTGAAGCTTTCTTT,CSAKPGTGTEAFF
TRBJ1-3,TRBD1,.,TRBV19,15,TGTGCCAACCCGGATCAGGGGGGATTTCGAAACACCATATATTTT,CANPDQGGFRNTIYF
TRBJ2-7,TRBD1,.,TRBV29-1,13,TGCAGCGTTGGTCTCGGGACAGGGCGCGAGCAGTACTTC,CSVGLGTGREQYF
TRBJ2-7,TRBD2,.,TRBV19,17,TGTGCCAGTAATGGCGGCCGGGAAGCGGGGATTTCCTACGAGCAGTACTTC,CASNGGREAGISYEQYF
TRBJ2-7,.,.,TRBV10-3,13,TGTGCCATCAGTGAGAATGGGGTCAGCGAGCAGTACTTC,CAISENGVSEQYF
TRBJ1-5,TRBD1,.,TRBV19,19,TGTGCCAGTAGTCCGCGCACCGGGACAGGGCGTGATAGCAATCAGCCCCAGCATTTT,CASSPRTGTGRDSNQPQHF
TRBJ1-1,.,.,TRBV11-3,13,TGTGCCAGCAGCAGGGTGACAGGCGCCGAAGCTTTCTTT,CASSRVTGAEAFF
TRBJ2-3,.,.,TRBV30,11,TGTGCCTGGACCCAAAGGGATACGCAGTATTTT,CAWTQRDTQYF
TRBJ1-2,TRBD1,.,TRBV14,14,TGTGCCAGCAGCCAAGCTTCAGGGGGGCTTGGCTACACCTTC,CASSQASGGLGYTF
TRBJ1-2,.,.,TRBV29-1,12,TGCAGCGTTTGGACAGCTAACTATGGCTACACCTTC,CSVWTANYGYTF
TRBJ2-7,TRBD2,.,TRBV11-2,15,TGTGCCAGCGCCATTCCCCTAGCGGGCGGCTACGAGCAGTACTTC,CASAIPLAGGYEQYF
TRBJ1-2,.,.,TRBV6-5,14,TGTGCCAGCAGTTACTCCCGGGACCGCTATGGCTACACCTTC,CASSYSRDRYGYTF
TRBJ1-3,.,.,TRBV30,15,TGTGCCTGGAGTGTAAGGGGAGTGTCTGGAAACACCATATATTTT,CAWSVRGVSGNTIYF
TRBJ2-3,.,once,TRBV11-3,13,TGTGCCAGCAGCACCGAAAACACAGATACGCAGTATTTT,CASSTENTDTQYF
TRBJ1-3,.,.,TRBV5-4,15,TGTGCCAGCAGCTTGGGCGGCAGGGTTGGAAACACCATATATTTT,CASSLGGRVGNTIYF
TRBJ2-1,.,few,TRBV7-2,12,TGTGCCAGCAGCTCCAGAGACAATGAGCAGTTCTTC,CASSSRDNEQFF
TRBJ1-2,TRBD1,.,TRBV28,14,TGTGCCAGCAGTGTGTCTCAGGGGGCTGGTGGCTACACCTTC,CASSVSQGAGGYTF
TRBJ2-1,.,.,TRBV5-1,14,TGCGCCAGCAGCTTGGCCGGTCAAACCAATGAGCAGTTCTTC,CASSLAGQTNEQFF
TRBJ1-1,.,.,TRBV20-1,10,TGCAGTGGGGGGCAAACTGAAGCTTTCTTT,CSGGQTEAFF
TRBJ1-5,.,.,TRBV7-3,15,TGTGCCAGCAGCGGGGGGACAAGCAGCAATCAGCCCCAGCATTTT,CASSGGTSSNQPQHF
TRBJ1-4,.,.,TRBV27,15,TGTGCCAGCAGTTTATCGACAGCCGGGTCTAGTAAACTGTTTTTT,CASSLSTAGSSKLFF
TRBJ1-1,.,.,TRBV5-1,14,TGCGCCAGCAGCTTGAATCCAGGGAACACTGAAGCTTTCTTT,CASSLNPGNTEAFF
TRBJ1-1,.,.,TRBV9,14,TGTGCCAGCAGCGTAGAGGGGGGAAACACTGAAGCTTTCTTT,CASSVEGGNTEAFF
TRBJ1-2,.,once,TRBV6-6,13,TGTGCCAGCAGTCCAGGACCCCGGCGGGGCTACACCTTC,CASSPGPRRGYTF
TRBJ2-1,TRBD2,.,TRBV6-5,15,TGTGCCAGCAGTCCCGGGACTAGCGGGATCAGCGAGCAGTTCTTC,CASSPGTSGISEQFF
TRBJ2-6,.,.,TRBV21-1,14,TGTGCCAGCAGACCCAGATGTGGGGCCAACGTCCTGACTTTC,CASRPRCGANVLTF
TRBJ2-1,.,.,TRBV6-5,15,TGTGCCAGCAGACTGGAGACAGGTCCCTACAATGAGCAGTTCTTC,CASRLETGPYNEQFF
TRBJ1-2,.,.,TRBV19,13,TGTGCCAGTAGCTTCCGGGGAACTTATGGCTACACCTTC,CASSFRGTYGYTF
TRBJ2-1,TRBD2,.,TRBV27,13,TGTGCCAGCAGAAAATACGGGGGGGATGAGCAGTTCTTC,CASRKYGGDEQFF
TRBJ2-3,.,.,TRBV7-2,13,TGTGCCAGCAGCCCCAATAGGGGAGATACGCAGTATTTT,CASSPNRGDTQYF
TRBJ2-3,TRBD1,.,TRBV11-2,16,TGTGCCAGCAGCTTAGCCGGGACAGGGGTCATGAATACGCAGTATTTT,CASSLAGTGVMNTQYF
TRBJ2-7,.,.,TRBV6-1,13,TGTGCCAGCAGTGAAGCGGGACGGTTGGAGCAGTACTTC,CASSEAGRLEQYF
TRBJ2-7,.,.,TRBV14,12,TGTGCCAGCAGCCACCGTGGGGACGAGCAGTACTTC,CASSHRGDEQYF
TRBJ1-4,TRBD1,once,TRBV5-4,15,TGTGCCAGCAGCTTGGCGGGACAGGGGGGGGAAAAACTGTTTTTT,CASSLAGQGGEKLFF
TRBJ1-4,TRBD1,.,TRBV11-2,15,TGTGCCAGCAGCTCCTCAGACAGGGGGAATGAAAAACTGTTTTTT,CASSSSDRGNEKLFF
TRBJ2-7,.,.,TRBV20-1,11,TGCAGTGCTACCCCCTCCTACGAGCAGTACTTC,CSATPSYEQYF
TRBJ2-5,.,once,TRBV15,13,TGTGCCACCAGCCCGACGGCCGGGGAGACCCAGTACTTC,CATSPTAGETQYF
TRBJ1-5,.,.,TRBV11-2,13,TGTGCCAGCAGCTTGGCTCTCAATCAGCCCCAGCATTTT,CASSLALNQPQHF
TRBJ1-3,.,.,TRBV7-9,14,TGTGCCAGCCGGGCCAGCAACTCTGGAAACACCATATATTTT,CASRASNSGNTIYF
TRBJ2-3,.,.,TRBV2,17,TGTGCCAGCAGTGAAAATCCGGGCCCTAGGAGGCCAGATACGCAGTATTTT,CASSENPGPRRPDTQYF
TRBJ2-5,TRBD2,many,TRBV2,12,TGTGCCAGCGGCGGGGGGGCAGAGACCCAGTACTTC,CASGGGAETQYF